This TCR beta chain derives from a study of regulatory T cells in long-lasting Graves disease. The table lists this clonotype with many counts. Germline-derived CDR1 and CDR2 are MDHEN and SYDVKM. V lost 5 bases and J lost 5; bases outside the gene matches: 11. CDR3 size: 15 residues. Specified time point: newly diagnosed GD, antithyroid drugs for less than 3 months. TCR sequences were obtained from RNA taken from PBMCs. CDR3 regions were amplified by Arm-PCR using iRepertoire HTBI primers to build TCR beta libraries. TCRdb processed the multiplex PCR reads anew with MiXCR; each CDR3 protein has one entry. The sample shows just over 600,000 distinct CDR3 sequences, 16% of them seen only once. The same sample was also studied in work on T cells in Graves' hyperthyroidism and ophthalmopathy. That investigation notes: With a duration under 2 months, the hyperthyroidism was newly diagnosed in patients aged 18 to 65. Uncontrolled infection, other autoimmune disease, pregnancy or lactation led to exclusion.

The specimen was peripheral blood mononuclear cells (PBMCs), collected at new diagnosis, from a patient treated with antithyroid drugs. The chain employs TRBV28 and TRBJ2-7, with 8 bases aligning to TRBD1. This sequence was found in a woman in her 30s with Graves disease. For the CDR3, the DNA is TGTGCCAGCAGTCTCCCCTCAGGGGGCTTAGACGAGCAGTACTTC. It codes for CASSLPSGGLDEQYF.